The 26 T cell receptor beta chains reported below all come from one sample, sequenced in a study of T-cell memory formation after mild COVID-19. TCRdb reprocessed the 5' RACE reads with MiXCR, giving one entry per CDR3 protein. The sample lists fewer than 450,000 distinct CDR3 sequences, 20% to 30% occurring once. Sequences were obtained from PBMCs or a T cell subset sorted from them (not recorded which). The receptors stem from an adult woman who had mild COVID-19 (a few samples of this study predate the infection). Cell type and time point are not known.

The CDR3 DNA follows: TGTGCCAGCAGCCAAGAGTCTCCTAATGAAGCTTTCTTT. It encodes CASSQESPNEAFF. V gene TRBV3-1 combines with J gene TRBJ1-1, with D hard to call. CDR1 is LGHDT and CDR2 is YNNKEL in the germline V gene (reference sequence). The CDR3 is made up of 13 amino acids. Trimming shortened V by 0 bases and J by 7 bases, and 9 bases separated the two germline ends.

This rearrangement joins TRBV7-9 to TRBJ2-1, with 11 bases aligning to TRBD2. The V and J ends lost 1 base and 8 bases, in that order; junction bases with no gene match: 10. In germline, CDR1 is SEHNR, CDR2 FQNEAQ (reference sequence). The CDR3 contains 17 residues. The CDR3 loop is CASSLVLAGGSGDEQFF. In DNA, the CDR3 is TGTGCCAGCAGCTTAGTTCTAGCGGGAGGTAGTGGCGATGAGCAGTTCTTC.

This clonotype occurred a few times. The chain couples TRBV21-1 to TRBJ2-3. TRBV21-1 corresponds to a pseudogene. The CDR3 consists of 10 residues. CDR3 nucleotides: TGTGCCAGCTTGGCAGATACGCAGTATTTT. Amino acids: CASLADTQYF.

This clonotype was counted a few times. The chain joins TRBV18 to TRBJ2-7, with TRBD1 as a possible D gene (5 bases). Trimming pared 3 bases from V and 6 bases from J, leaving 15 bases between. The CDR3 runs 14 residues. In germline, CDR1 is KGHSH, CDR2 LQKENI. The CDR3 is CASSPGSQQGEQYF. CDR3 nucleotides: TGTGCCAGCTCACCGGGCTCACAGCAGGGCGAGCAGTACTTC.

The genes are TRBV30 and TRBJ1-1; 8 nucleotides line up with TRBD1. CDR1 GTSNPN and CDR2 SVGIG come from the germline V gene (reference sequence). V dropped 7 bases and J dropped 5; count of bases not matched to a gene: 6. The CDR3 sequence is 12 residues long. The CDR3 spells CASGQGVTEAFF. In DNA, the CDR3 is TGTGCCTCAGGACAGGGAGTTACTGAAGCTTTCTTT.

The rearrangement links TRBV7-2 to TRBJ2-3; TRBD2 is a possible D gene (6 bases). The CDR3 contains 15 residues. Germline assignment: CDR1 SGHTA and CDR2 FQGNSA. The V end lost 0 bases, the J end lost 8 bases, and 15 bases lay between the germline ends. The CDR3: CASSLAAGLEGTQYF. CDR3 sequence (DNA): TGTGCCAGCAGCTTAGCGGCGGGATTAGAGGGTACGCAGTATTTT. Combining the CDR3 with reference TRBV7-2 and TRBJ2-3 gives the whole variable domain GAGVSQSPSNKVTEKGKDVELRCDPISGHTALYWYRQSLGQGLEFLIYFQGNSAPDKSGLPSDRFSAERTGGSVSTLTIQRTQQEDSAVYLCASSLAAGLEGTQYFGPGTRLTVL.

The rearrangement uses TRBV4-3 and TRBJ2-3, with 9 nucleotides matching TRBD2. The CDR3 is made up of 18 amino acids. Per germline, CDR1 LGHNA and CDR2 YSLEER. The J segment lost 4 bases and the V segment lost 0 bases, leaving 11 bases of the junction unmatched. In nucleotides, the CDR3 is TGCGCCAGCAGCCAAGATCAGTTGGCGGGAGGGCCCCCAGATACGCAGTATTTT. This translates into CASSQDQLAGGPPDTQYF.

This chain connects TRBV14 to TRBJ1-1, with a tentative D call TRBD1 (6 bases). Germline values: CDR1 SGHDN, CDR2 FVKESK. V shed 0 bases and J shed 4 bases, with 18 bases lying between them. The CDR3 has 17 amino acids. The CDR3 DNA sequence: TGTGCCAGCAGCCAAGATCCCGGGACATTCTTGGGCACTGAAGCTTTCTTT. Translated, it gives CASSQDPGTFLGTEAFF.

This clonotype has more than one count but fewer than ten. The chain has TRBV30 and TRBJ2-7, with unresolved D. Germline CDR1 reads GTSNPN; CDR2 reads SVGIG (reference sequence). The CDR3 consists of 12 residues. V lost 0 bases to trimming and J lost 12 bases, with 15 bases between them. CDR3 protein: CAWSVIGGPWYF. The CDR3 DNA sequence: TGTGCCTGGAGTGTAATCGGTGGGCCTTGGTACTTC.

This chain connects TRBV5-1 to TRBJ1-1; D remains unclear. Germline CDR1 reads SGHRS; CDR2 reads YFSETQ. The V end lost 0 bases, the J end lost 0 bases, and 9 bases lay between the germline ends. The CDR3 covers 15 residues. CDR3 DNA sequence: TGCGCCAGCAGCTTGGGAGGTCAGCTGAACACTGAAGCTTTCTTT. It specifies CASSLGGQLNTEAFF.

This clonotype was seen once. The CDR3 here is CASSTNPGQNTEAFF. Written as DNA, the CDR3 is TGTGCCAGCAGCACAAATCCGGGACAGAACACTGAAGCTTTCTTT. The chain links TRBV11-3 to TRBJ1-1; D is perhaps TRBD1 (6 bases). The length of the CDR3 is 15 residues. V lost 5 bases and J lost 1, with 14 bases in between. Germline V gene sequence: CDR1 SGHNT, CDR2 YENEEA.

The rearrangement joins TRBV29-1 to TRBJ1-2; D is undetermined. V was trimmed by 6 bases and J by 8 bases, leaving 16 bases between them. Germline V CDR1 and CDR2: SQVTM, ANQGSEA. The CDR3 totals 12 residues. The CDR3 nucleotides read TGCAGCGTAGAATGGGCCTTTGAGGGCTACACCTTC. Amino acid sequence: CSVEWAFEGYTF.

This sequence joins TRBV27 and TRBJ1-3; 7 bases match TRBD1. From germline, CDR1 is MNHEY and CDR2 SMNVEV (reference sequence). V dropped 5 bases and J dropped 3; count of bases not matched to a gene: 4. The CDR3 spans 14 residues. For the CDR3, the DNA is TGTGCCAGCAGTAAGGGGGCCGGTGGAAACACCATATATTTT. Protein sequence: CASSKGAGGNTIYF.

The chain links TRBV25-1 to TRBJ1-2; no clear D gene. The V end lost 9 bases, the J end lost 4 bases, and 9 bases lay between the germline ends. The germline gives CDR1 MGHDK, CDR2 SYGVNS. The CDR3 length is 11 residues. Written as DNA, the CDR3 is TGTGCCAGGCGATCGATCTATGGCTACACCTTC. Translated, it gives CARRSIYGYTF.

This clonotype was seen ten or more times. The chain joins TRBV7-7 to TRBJ2-2; D tentatively fits TRBD1 or TRBD2 (6 bases each). The CDR3 covers 14 residues. The V end was cut by 5 bases, the J end by 4 bases, with 11 bases between. In germline, CDR1 is SSHAT, CDR2 FNYEAQ (reference sequence). This chain's CDR3 is CASSPGAVTGELFF. DNA for the CDR3: TGTGCCAGCAGCCCGGGGGCGGTCACCGGGGAGCTGTTTTTT.

V usage is TRBV5-1 and J usage is TRBJ2-1; 14 bases fit TRBD2. This CDR3 contains 18 residues. Germline V gives CDR1 SGHRS, CDR2 YFSETQ. V trimming: 4 bases; J trimming: 0 bases; junction bases outside the gene matches: 6. CDR3 nucleotides: TGCGCCAGCAGCGTGGGACTAGCGGGGGCTAGCTCCTACAATGAGCAGTTCTTC. This translates into CASSVGLAGASSYNEQFF.

This clonotype has just a few counts. The chain links TRBV12-3 or TRBV12-4 to TRBJ2-7; D not certain. V lost 3 bases and J 5 bases, leaving 14 bases between the germline ends. The CDR3 has 14 residues. CDR3 loop: CASSLVANSHEQYF. CDR3 nucleotide sequence: TGTGCCAGCAGTTTGGTAGCAAATTCCCACGAGCAGTACTTC.

CDR3 sequence: CASSQGTGASGNTIYF. The CDR3, as DNA: TGTGCCAGCAGTCAGGGGACAGGGGCATCTGGAAACACCATATATTTT. The genes are TRBV6-2 or TRBV6-3 and TRBJ1-3, with 10 nucleotides matching TRBD1. This CDR3 is 16 amino acids long. V lost 5 bases to trimming and J lost 1 base; unmatched junction nucleotides: 5. The germline CDR1 and CDR2 sequences are MNHEY and SVGEGT.

This clonotype was seen more than once but under ten times. The chain joins TRBV4-3 to TRBJ1-1; TRBD1 might be the D (5 bases). Trimming removed 0 bases from V and 11 bases from J, with 13 bases in between. This CDR3 is 13 amino acids long. Germline values: CDR1 LGHNA, CDR2 YSLEER. CDR3 sequence reads: CASSQEGETPAFF. CDR3 coding DNA: TGCGCCAGCAGCCAAGAGGGGGAGACACCGGCTTTCTTT.

The sample holds a few counts of this clonotype. J is TRBJ2-3 and V is TRBV2, with 9 positions matching TRBD1. The CDR3 totals 15 residues. In germline, CDR1 is SNHLY, CDR2 FYNNEI. J was trimmed by 2 bases and V by 6 bases; bases with no gene match: 6. The CDR3 DNA is TGTGCCAGCAGCGAACAGGGGGCCTTCACAGATACGCAGTATTTT. Its translation: CASSEQGAFTDTQYF.

In its sample, this clonotype was seen a few times. The CDR3 region is CASSQETSGRALTYEQYF. The CDR3 coding sequence is TGTGCCAGCAGCCAGGAGACTAGCGGGAGGGCCCTCACCTACGAGCAGTACTTC. The chain couples TRBV4-2 to TRBJ2-7; 14 bases align to TRBD2. V was clipped by 3 bases and J by 2 bases; unmatched bases: 9. CDR3 size: 18 residues. Germline loops: CDR1 LGHNA, CDR2 YNFKEQ.

This clonotype was seen only a few times. The chain couples TRBV9 to TRBJ2-7; 9 bases line up with TRBD1. CDR1 is SGDLS, CDR2 YYNGEE, per germline. The CDR3 is 16 residues long. V lost 1 base to trimming and J lost 3 bases; unmatched junction nucleotides: 8. CDR3 sequence (DNA): TGTGCCAGCAGCGTATTAATGGGACAGGGCGGCTACGAGCAGTACTTC. As protein: CASSVLMGQGGYEQYF.

J is TRBJ2-1 and V is TRBV4-3; D is perhaps TRBD1 (6 bases). The CDR3 has 14 amino acids. The germline CDR1 and CDR2 sequences are LGHNA and YSLEER. Trimming took 4 bases from V and 4 from J, leaving 11 bases between them. CDR3 loop: CASSLGDTYNEQFF. DNA of the CDR3: TGCGCCAGCAGCCTAGGGGACACGTACAATGAGCAGTTCTTC.

The chain combines TRBV11-3 with TRBJ2-1, with 10 bases that match TRBD1. The junction had 11 bases not matched to a gene; V was cut back by 8 bases and J by 7 bases. Germline CDR1 reads SGHNT; CDR2 reads YENEEA. The CDR3 has 15 residues. The CDR3 reads CASGSRDRGANEQFF. Written as DNA, the CDR3 is TGTGCCAGCGGATCCCGGGACAGGGGTGCGAATGAGCAGTTCTTC.

This clonotype was recorded a few times. The gene calls are TRBV20-1 and TRBJ2-1, with 14 bases lining up with TRBD2. The trim removed 5 bases at V and 3 bases at J, leaving 12 bases unmatched. The CDR3 has 18 residues. Germline CDR1 DFQATT, CDR2 SNEGSKA (reference sequence). CDR3 region: CSARGLAGGLTNYNEQFF. In nucleotides, the CDR3 is TGCAGTGCTCGTGGACTAGCGGGAGGCCTCACAAACTACAATGAGCAGTTCTTC.

This clonotype was seen only a few times. The chain joins TRBV14 to TRBJ2-1, with 11 bases lining up with TRBD2. V was clipped by 4 bases and J by 4 bases; unmatched bases: 6. From germline, CDR1 is SGHDN and CDR2 FVKESK. The CDR3 length is 16 residues. The CDR3 loop is CASSPPWTSGYNEQFF. The CDR3 nucleotides are TGTGCCAGCAGCCCCCCATGGACTAGCGGGTACAATGAGCAGTTCTTC. The full variable domain, with the rest looked up from reference TRBV14 and TRBJ2-1, is EAGVTQFPSHSVIEKGQTVTLRCDPISGHDNLYWYRRVMGKEIKFLLHFVKESKQDESGMPNNRFLAERTGGTYSTLKVQPAELEDSGVYFCASSPPWTSGYNEQFFGPGTRLTVL.